Listed below are T cell receptor beta chains from one sample, sequenced in a study of T cell responses to AZD1222 COVID-19 vaccine. The method was immunoSEQ multiplex PCR; TCRdb's version includes in-frame clones alone and lacks a portion of them. The sample has approximately 180,000 clones; just over 90% are singletons. The input for sequencing was peripheral blood, taken 28 days after the second dose of the MenACWY control vaccine. Receptors were obtained from an adult who received the MenACWY meningococcal vaccine as a control. CDR3s include the opening cysteine and the closing phenylalanine or tryptophan. The D gene is left open where the match is weak. The size field is filled for only some rows; it gives once, few, many or a size class.

V: TRBV9; J: TRBJ2-5; length: 15; size: -; D: TRBD2; CDR3: CASSVLAGGQETQYF; DNA: TGTGCCAGCAGCGTTTTAGCGGGAGGCCAAGAGACCCAGTACTTC
V: TRBV30; J: TRBJ2-3; length: 13; size: -; D: -; CDR3: CAHRGRGSDTQYF; DNA: TGTGCCCATCGAGGCCGGGGATCAGATACGCAGTATTTT
V: TRBV2; J: TRBJ2-7; length: 14; size: -; D: TRBD1; CDR3: CASIRDRGSHEQYF; DNA: TGTGCCAGCATAAGGGACAGGGGATCCCACGAGCAGTACTTC
V: TRBV6-6; J: TRBJ2-7; length: 14; size: -; D: TRBD2; CDR3: CASSLAAYSYEQYF; DNA: TGTGCCAGCAGTCTAGCGGCCTACTCCTACGAGCAGTACTTC
V: TRBV5-1; J: TRBJ2-1; length: 16; size: -; D: TRBD2; CDR3: CASRPTTSGTGNEQFF; DNA: TGCGCCAGCAGGCCCACGACTAGCGGGACCGGGAATGAGCAGTTCTTC
V: TRBV19; J: TRBJ1-5; length: 16; size: -; D: -; CDR3: CASSIDQGPSNQPQHF; DNA: TGTGCCAGTAGTATAGATCAAGGGCCCAGCAATCAGCCCCAGCATTTT
V: TRBV5-4; J: TRBJ2-1; length: 14; size: -; D: TRBD2; CDR3: CASSPGLVTNEQFF; DNA: TGTGCCAGCAGCCCCGGACTAGTCACAAATGAGCAGTTCTTC
V: TRBV25-1; J: TRBJ2-3; length: 12; size: -; D: -; CDR3: CASSEYQDTQYF; DNA: TGTGCCAGCAGTGAATATCAAGATACGCAGTATTTT
V: TRBV19; J: TRBJ2-2; length: 18; size: -; D: TRBD2; CDR3: CASSIAAHSGERTGELFF; DNA: TGTGCCAGTAGTATAGCCGCACATAGCGGGGAAAGGACCGGGGAGCTGTTTTTT
V: TRBV5-1; J: TRBJ2-2; length: 14; size: -; D: TRBD1; CDR3: CASSPRQGTGELFF; DNA: TGCGCCAGCAGCCCTCGACAGGGGACCGGGGAGCTGTTTTTT
V: TRBV7-2; J: TRBJ1-5; length: 14; size: -; D: -; CDR3: CASSRTAGNQPQHF; DNA: TGTGCCAGCAGCAGGACAGCGGGCAATCAGCCCCAGCATTTT
V: TRBV19; J: TRBJ1-6; length: 14; size: -; D: -; CDR3: CASFSGSSGESLHF; DNA: TGTGCCAGTTTCAGCGGGTCATCCGGGGAGTCCCTCCACTTT
V: TRBV6-5; J: TRBJ1-4; length: 13; size: -; D: -; CDR3: CASSPGQMGKLFF; DNA: TGTGCCAGCAGCCCCGGACAGATGGGGAAACTGTTTTTT
V: TRBV29-1; J: TRBJ2-5; length: 13; size: -; D: -; CDR3: CSVERDQGETQYF; DNA: TGCAGCGTTGAAAGGGACCAAGGGGAGACCCAGTACTTC
V: TRBV6-2/TRBV6-3; J: TRBJ2-7; length: 12; size: -; D: -; CDR3: CASSYVSYEQYF; DNA: TGTGCCAGCAGTTACGTCTCCTACGAGCAGTACTTC
V: TRBV6-4; J: TRBJ2-2; length: 15; size: -; D: -; CDR3: CASSSQAGAHGELFF; DNA: TGTGCCAGCAGCTCCCAGGCGGGGGCCCACGGGGAGCTGTTTTTT
V: TRBV4-1; J: TRBJ1-4; length: 13; size: -; D: -; CDR3: CASSQTSREKLFF; DNA: TGCGCCAGCAGCCAAACATCTCGGGAAAAACTGTTTTTT
V: TRBV11-3; J: TRBJ1-1; length: 14; size: -; D: TRBD1; CDR3: CASSHGQGNTEAFF; DNA: TGTGCCAGCAGCCACGGACAGGGGAACACTGAAGCTTTCTTT
V: TRBV12-3/TRBV12-4; J: TRBJ2-1; length: 11; size: once; D: -; CDR3: CASSLGNEQFF; DNA: TGTGCCAGCAGTTTAGGAAATGAGCAGTTCTTC
V: TRBV12-3/TRBV12-4; J: TRBJ1-2; length: 12; size: -; D: -; CDR3: CASGISNYGYTF; DNA: TGTGCCAGCGGGATTTCTAACTATGGCTACACCTTC
V: TRBV5-8; J: TRBJ1-1; length: 14; size: -; D: TRBD1; CDR3: CASSLRQGSTEAFF; DNA: TGTGCCAGCAGCTTGAGACAGGGATCCACTGAAGCTTTCTTT
V: TRBV4-1; J: TRBJ1-5; length: 15; size: -; D: TRBD1; CDR3: CASSPRDSSNQPQHF; DNA: TGCGCCAGCAGCCCCCGGGACAGTAGCAATCAGCCCCAGCATTTT
V: TRBV11-3; J: TRBJ1-1; length: 17; size: few; D: -; CDR3: CASSLGPKPTSNTEAFF; DNA: TGTGCCAGCAGCTTAGGTCCGAAACCAACATCGAACACTGAAGCTTTCTTT
V: TRBV19; J: TRBJ1-5; length: 12; size: -; D: -; CDR3: CASSGSNQPQHF; DNA: TGTGCCAGTAGTGGGAGCAATCAGCCCCAGCATTTT
V: TRBV27; J: TRBJ1-4; length: 15; size: -; D: -; CDR3: CASSLSNSFNEKLFF; DNA: TGTGCCAGCAGTTTATCAAACAGCTTTAATGAAAAACTGTTTTTT
V: TRBV25-1; J: TRBJ1-2; length: 13; size: -; D: -; CDR3: CASSEYSPRGYTF; DNA: TGTGCCAGCAGTGAATATAGCCCAAGGGGCTACACCTTC
V: TRBV12-5; J: TRBJ1-2; length: 14; size: -; D: TRBD1; CDR3: CASGQGQGNYGYTF; DNA: TGTGCTAGTGGTCAAGGACAGGGAAACTATGGCTACACCTTC
V: TRBV12-3/TRBV12-4; J: TRBJ1-1; length: 13; size: -; D: -; CDR3: CASSPRLNTEAFF; DNA: TGTGCCAGCAGCCCCCGACTGAACACTGAAGCTTTCTTT
V: TRBV9; J: TRBJ2-1; length: 14; size: once; D: -; CDR3: CASSPRGSATEQFF; DNA: TGTGCCAGCAGCCCGCGGGGTAGCGCGACTGAGCAGTTCTTC
V: TRBV24-1; J: TRBJ1-4; length: 13; size: -; D: -; CDR3: CATSEAGGEKLFF; DNA: TGTGCCACCAGTGAGGCAGGAGGTGAAAAACTGTTTTTT
V: TRBV14; J: TRBJ1-1; length: 14; size: -; D: -; CDR3: CASSQDVGWTEAFF; DNA: TGTGCCAGCAGCCAAGACGTGGGGTGGACTGAAGCTTTCTTT